This TCR beta chain was identified during a study of early T cells in non-severe SARS-CoV-2 infection. Whole-study context: Chains from this unsorted whole-blood bulk RNA could not be paired.

Unique molecular identifiers were added to individual cDNA molecules. TCRdb used MiXCR to reprocess the 5' RACE reads, holding one entry per CDR3 protein. The table shows tens of thousands of distinct CDR3 sequences, with about 6% occurring only once. The study's findings and limits: Matches to VDJdb favored anti-spike CD8 responses and missed private and CD4 specificities.

CDR1 and CDR2 (germline): DFQATT, SNEGSKA (reference sequence). CDR3 length: 15 residues. The V end lost 0 bases, the J end lost 0 bases, and 10 bases lay between the germline ends. Of note for this clonotype: Its antigen is undetermined.

This TCR was recovered from an adult who was a healthcare worker with PCR-confirmed SARS-CoV-2 infection or an uninfected control (not recorded which). The sequencing sample was made of whole blood. The chain has TRBV20-1 and TRBJ2-3; tentative D call: TRBD2 (6 bases). The DNA of the CDR3 is TGCAGTGCTAGAGATGGGGAGGCTAGCACAGATACGCAGTATTTT. The encoded protein is CSARDGEASTDTQYF.